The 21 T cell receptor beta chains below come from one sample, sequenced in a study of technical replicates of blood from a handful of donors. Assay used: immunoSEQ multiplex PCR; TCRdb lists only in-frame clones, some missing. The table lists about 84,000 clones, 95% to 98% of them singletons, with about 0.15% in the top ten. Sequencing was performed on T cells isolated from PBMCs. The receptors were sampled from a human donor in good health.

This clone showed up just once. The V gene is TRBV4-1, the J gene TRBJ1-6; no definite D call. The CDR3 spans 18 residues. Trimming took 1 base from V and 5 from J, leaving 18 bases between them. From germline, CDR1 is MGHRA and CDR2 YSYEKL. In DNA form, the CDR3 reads TGCGCCAGCAGCCAAGCGCCGATGAGGAGGGTCGATAATTCACCCCTCCACTTT. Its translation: CASSQAPMRRVDNSPLHF.

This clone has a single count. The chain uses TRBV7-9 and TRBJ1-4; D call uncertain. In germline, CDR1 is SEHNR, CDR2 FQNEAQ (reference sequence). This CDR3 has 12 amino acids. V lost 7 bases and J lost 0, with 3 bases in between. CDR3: CASTATNEKLFF. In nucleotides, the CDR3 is TGTGCCAGCACGGCAACTAATGAAAAACTGTTTTTT.

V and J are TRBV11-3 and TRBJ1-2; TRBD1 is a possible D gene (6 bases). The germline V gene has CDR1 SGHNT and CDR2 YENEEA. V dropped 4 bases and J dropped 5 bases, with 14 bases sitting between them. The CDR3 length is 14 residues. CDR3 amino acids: CASSYRQDPYGYTF. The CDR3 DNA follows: TGTGCCAGCAGCTATAGACAGGACCCATATGGCTACACCTTC.

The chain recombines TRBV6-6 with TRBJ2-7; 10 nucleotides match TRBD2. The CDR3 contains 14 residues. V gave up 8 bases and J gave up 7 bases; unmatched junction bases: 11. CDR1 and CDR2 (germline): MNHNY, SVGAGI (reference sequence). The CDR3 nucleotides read TGTGCCAGCTCAGGACTAGCGGCCCTGGAAGAGCAGTACTTC. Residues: CASSGLAALEEQYF.

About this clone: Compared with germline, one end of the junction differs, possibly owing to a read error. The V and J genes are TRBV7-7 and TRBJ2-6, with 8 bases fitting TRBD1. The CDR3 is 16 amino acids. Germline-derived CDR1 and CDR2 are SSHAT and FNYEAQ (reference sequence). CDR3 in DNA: TGTGCTAGCAGCTTGGGACAGGCATCTGGGGCCAACGTCCTGACTTTC. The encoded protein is CASSLGQASGANVLTF.

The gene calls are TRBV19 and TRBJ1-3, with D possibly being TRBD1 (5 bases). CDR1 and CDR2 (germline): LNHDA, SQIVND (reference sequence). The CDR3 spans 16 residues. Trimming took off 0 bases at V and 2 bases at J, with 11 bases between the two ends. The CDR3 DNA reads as TGTGCCAGTAGTATAGATTATTGGACAACTGGAAACACCATATATTTT. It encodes CASSIDYWTTGNTIYF.

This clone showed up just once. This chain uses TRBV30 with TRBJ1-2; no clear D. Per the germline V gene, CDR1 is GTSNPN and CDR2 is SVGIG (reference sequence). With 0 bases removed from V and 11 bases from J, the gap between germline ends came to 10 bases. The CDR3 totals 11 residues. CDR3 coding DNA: TGTGCCTGGAGTGTACTTCGGTGGTACACCTTC. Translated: CAWSVLRWYTF.

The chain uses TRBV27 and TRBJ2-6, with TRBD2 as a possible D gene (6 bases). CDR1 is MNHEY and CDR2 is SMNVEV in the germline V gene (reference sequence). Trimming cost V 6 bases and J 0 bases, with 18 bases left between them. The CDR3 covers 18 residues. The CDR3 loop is CASSPLGLLSSGANVLTF. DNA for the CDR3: TGTGCCAGCAGCCCCCTGGGACTTCTTAGCTCTGGGGCCAACGTCCTGACTTTC. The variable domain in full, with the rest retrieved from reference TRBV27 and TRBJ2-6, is EAQVTQNPRYLITVTGKKLTVTCSQNMNHEYMSWYRQDPGLGLRQIYYSMNVEVTDKGDVPEGYKVSRKEKRNFPLILESPSPNQTSLYFCASSPLGLLSSGANVLTFGAGSRLTVL.

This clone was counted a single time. The CDR3 DNA is TGTGCCAGCAGCAAAGAGGTGCTTAGGGGGCCCAGCTCCTACGAGCAGTACTTC. Translation gives CASSKEVLRGPSSYEQYF. The gene calls are TRBV21-1 and TRBJ2-7; TRBD1 was called by the table and not checked on the DNA. TRBV21-1 is noted as a pseudogene. This CDR3 is built from 18 residues.

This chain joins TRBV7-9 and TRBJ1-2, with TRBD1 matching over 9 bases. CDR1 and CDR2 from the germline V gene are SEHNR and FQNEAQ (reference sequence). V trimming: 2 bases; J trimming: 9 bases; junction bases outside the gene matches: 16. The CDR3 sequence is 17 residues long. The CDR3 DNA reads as TGTGCCAGCAGCTTACCCCCAGATATGTGGGACAGGGTAAGCTACACCTTC. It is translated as CASSLPPDMWDRVSYTF.

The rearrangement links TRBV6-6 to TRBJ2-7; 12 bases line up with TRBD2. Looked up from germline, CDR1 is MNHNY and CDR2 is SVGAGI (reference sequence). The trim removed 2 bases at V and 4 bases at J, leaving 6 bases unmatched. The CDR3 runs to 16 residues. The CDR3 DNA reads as TGTGCCAGCAGTTACCCGGGACTAGCGGGTCGTTACGAGCAGTACTTC. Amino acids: CASSYPGLAGRYEQYF.

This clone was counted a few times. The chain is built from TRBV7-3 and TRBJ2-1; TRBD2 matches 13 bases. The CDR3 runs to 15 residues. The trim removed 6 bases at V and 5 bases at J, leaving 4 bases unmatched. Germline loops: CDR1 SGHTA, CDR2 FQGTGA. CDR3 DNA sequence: TGTGCCAGCAGACAACTAGCGGGGGGGGACAATGAGCAGTTCTTC. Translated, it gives CASRQLAGGDNEQFF. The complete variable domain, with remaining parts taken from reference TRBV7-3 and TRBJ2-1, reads GAGVSQTPSNKVTEKGKYVELRCDPISGHTALYWYRQSLGQGPEFLIYFQGTGAADDSGLPNDRFFAVRPEGSVSTLKIQRTERGDSAVYLCASRQLAGGDNEQFFGPGTRLTVL.

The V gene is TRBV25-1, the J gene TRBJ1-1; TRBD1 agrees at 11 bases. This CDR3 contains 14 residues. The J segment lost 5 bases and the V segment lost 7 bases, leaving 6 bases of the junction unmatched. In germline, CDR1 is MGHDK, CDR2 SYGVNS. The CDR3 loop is CASIPRDRGTEAFF. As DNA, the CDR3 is TGTGCCAGCATCCCCCGGGACAGGGGGACTGAAGCTTTCTTT.

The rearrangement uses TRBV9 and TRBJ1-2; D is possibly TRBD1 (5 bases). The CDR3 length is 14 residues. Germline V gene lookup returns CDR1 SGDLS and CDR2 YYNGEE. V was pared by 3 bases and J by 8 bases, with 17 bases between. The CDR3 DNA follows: TGTGCCAGCAGCGCCCCACGGGGCGCGGGGGGCTACACCTTC. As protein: CASSAPRGAGGYTF.

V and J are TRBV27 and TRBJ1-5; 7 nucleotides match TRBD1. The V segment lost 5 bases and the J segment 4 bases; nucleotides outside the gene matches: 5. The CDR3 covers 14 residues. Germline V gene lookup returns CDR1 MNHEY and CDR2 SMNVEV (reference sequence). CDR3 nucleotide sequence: TGTGCCAGCAGTCTACGACAGGGTAATCAGCCCCAGCATTTT. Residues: CASSLRQGNQPQHF.

The CDR3 DNA sequence: TGTGCCAGCAGTTGGGACAGGGTTCGCGAGCAGTACTTC. Protein product: CASSWDRVREQYF. The J gene is TRBJ2-7, the V gene TRBV27; the match to TRBD1 covers 9 bases. Germline CDR1 MNHEY, CDR2 SMNVEV (reference sequence). The V segment lost 4 bases and the J segment 6 bases; nucleotides outside the gene matches: 4. The CDR3 is 13 residues long.

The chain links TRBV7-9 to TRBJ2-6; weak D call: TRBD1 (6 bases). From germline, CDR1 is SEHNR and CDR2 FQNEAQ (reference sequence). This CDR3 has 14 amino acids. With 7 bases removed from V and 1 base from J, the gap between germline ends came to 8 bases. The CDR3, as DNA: TGTGCCAGCATCAGGGGTTCTGGGGCCAACGTCCTGACTTTC. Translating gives CASIRGSGANVLTF.

The chain's CDR3 is CSVDRTANYGYTF. CDR3 in DNA: TGCAGCGTTGATAGGACAGCTAACTATGGCTACACCTTC. The V gene is TRBV29-1, the J gene TRBJ1-2, with D possibly matching TRBD1 (6 bases). V was trimmed by 3 bases and J by 0 bases, leaving 8 bases between them. CDR3 length: 13 residues. Germline assignment: CDR1 SQVTM and CDR2 ANQGSEA.

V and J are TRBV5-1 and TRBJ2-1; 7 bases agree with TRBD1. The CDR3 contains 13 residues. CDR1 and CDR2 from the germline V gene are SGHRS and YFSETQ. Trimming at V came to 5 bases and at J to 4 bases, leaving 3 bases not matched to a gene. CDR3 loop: CASRPGQYNEQFF. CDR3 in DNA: TGCGCCAGCAGACCGGGACAGTACAATGAGCAGTTCTTC.

The CDR3 sequence is CASSESGTLSSYEQYF. The CDR3 bases are TGCGCCAGCAGTGAGTCCGGGACACTTTCCTCCTACGAGCAGTACTTC. V usage is TRBV10-1 and J usage is TRBJ2-7, with a possible D match to TRBD1 (6 bases). The CDR3 runs 16 residues. Germline V gene sequence: CDR1 WNHNN, CDR2 SYGVQD (reference sequence). V lost 0 bases and J lost 0, with 12 bases in between.

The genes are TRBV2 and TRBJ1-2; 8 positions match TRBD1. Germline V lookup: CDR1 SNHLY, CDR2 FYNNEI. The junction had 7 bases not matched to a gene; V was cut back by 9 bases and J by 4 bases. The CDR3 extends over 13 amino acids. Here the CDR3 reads CARTTGDGYGYTF. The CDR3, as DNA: TGTGCCAGAACGACAGGGGACGGCTATGGCTACACCTTC.